These 29 T cell receptor beta chains originate from one sample sequenced in a study of T-cell reconstitution after alpha-beta-depleted transplantation in children. TCRbeta library preparation incorporated unique molecular identifiers. TCRdb redid the calling of the PCR reads with MiXCR, one entry per CDR3 protein. The repertoire has some 550,000 distinct CDR3 sequences, around 18% of them found once; the top ten carry less than 4%. This specimen consisted of PBMCs from the stem cell graft donor, obtained from the stem cell graft. All receptors come from a human donor who donated a stem cell graft to a child with acute lymphoblastic leukemia.

This clonotype has only a few counts. V gene TRBV12-3 or TRBV12-4 combines with J gene TRBJ2-5, with a tentative D call TRBD2 (5 bases). V was shortened by 7 bases and J by 2 bases, with 14 bases between the two germline ends. The CDR3 is made up of 14 amino acids. CDR3: CASTPRGGQETQYF. CDR3 coding DNA: TGTGCCAGCACCCCCCGGGGTGGACAAGAGACCCAGTACTTC.

There are a few counts of this clonotype. V gene TRBV20-1 combines with J gene TRBJ2-7; no reliable D call. The CDR3 has 14 residues. The germline CDR1 and CDR2 sequences are DFQATT and SNEGSKA (reference sequence). Trimming removed 0 bases from V and 0 bases from J, with 9 bases in between. CDR3 DNA: TGCAGTGCTAGAGATCGACTTAGCTCCTACGAGCAGTACTTC. It encodes CSARDRLSSYEQYF.

J is TRBJ1-1 and V is TRBV7-3, with unresolved D. Trimming took 11 bases from V and 2 from J, leaving 18 bases between them. Germline V lookup: CDR1 SGHTA, CDR2 FQGTGA. The CDR3 totals 14 residues. The CDR3 sequence is CASRSGGHNTEAFF. The CDR3 nucleotides read TGTGCCTCAAGGAGTGGTGGGCATAACACTGAAGCTTTCTTT.

The chain carries TRBV29-1 and TRBJ1-1; unclear D gene. Germline CDR1 SQVTM, CDR2 ANQGSEA. The CDR3 extends over 13 amino acids. Trimming cost V 5 bases and J 4 bases, with 14 bases left between them. The CDR3 DNA sequence: TGCAGCGTTAGGGCCATGGGCGGCACTGAAGCTTTCTTT. Translation: CSVRAMGGTEAFF.

V usage is TRBV6-5 and J usage is TRBJ1-5; D not resolved. Trimming left V 5 bases short and J 0 bases short, with 11 bases between. CDR1 is MNHEY, CDR2 SVGAGI, per germline. This CDR3 is built from 15 residues. The DNA of the CDR3 is TGTGCCAGCAGTACTACACCTTATAGCAATCAGCCCCAGCATTTT. This codes for CASSTTPYSNQPQHF.

This clonotype was seen a few times. The rearrangement links TRBV4-1 to TRBJ1-2; D unresolved. Trimming shortened V by 0 bases and J by 4 bases, and 12 bases separated the two germline ends. The CDR3 is 15 amino acids. Germline V gene lookup returns CDR1 MGHRA and CDR2 YSYEKL. The DNA for the CDR3 is TGCGCCAGCAGCCAAGATCAATTGGCAGTCTATGGCTACACCTTC. Translating gives CASSQDQLAVYGYTF.

The V call is TRBV18, the J call TRBJ2-5; D call uncertain. CDR1 and CDR2 (germline): KGHSH, LQKENI. V was clipped by 4 bases and J by 5 bases, with 14 bases between them. This CDR3 region has 14 residues. The CDR3 loop is CASSHAGSSETQYF. The CDR3 DNA reads as TGTGCCAGCTCACATGCTGGGTCCTCCGAGACCCAGTACTTC. The variable domain in full, completed from reference TRBV18 and TRBJ2-5, reads NAGVMQNPRHLVRRRGQEARLRCSPMKGHSHVYWYRQLPEEGLKFMVYLQKENIIDESGMPKERFSAEFPKEGPSILRIQQVVRGDSAAYFCASSHAGSSETQYFGPGTRLLVL.

This clonotype was counted a few times. The rearrangement uses TRBV12-3 or TRBV12-4 and TRBJ2-3; D gene uncertain. The CDR3 is 16 amino acids. V lost 1 base to trimming and J lost 3 bases, with 14 bases between them. The CDR3 sequence: CASSLELTIVTDTQYF. Here the CDR3 DNA reads TGTGCCAGCAGTTTAGAGTTGACCATTGTAACAGATACGCAGTATTTT.

The table lists this clonotype with a few counts. This sequence joins TRBV5-1 and TRBJ2-5; 11 bases fit TRBD2. The CDR3 consists of 17 residues. V was pared by 5 bases and J by 2 bases, with 11 bases of the junction left unmatched. In germline, CDR1 is SGHRS, CDR2 YFSETQ. This CDR3 is CASSSSGTSGIQETQYF. The DNA of the CDR3 is TGCGCCAGCAGTTCTTCCGGGACTAGCGGAATACAAGAGACCCAGTACTTC.

This clonotype was seen a few times. The genes are TRBV7-9 and TRBJ2-1; D call uncertain. CDR1 and CDR2 (germline): SEHNR, FQNEAQ (reference sequence). With 2 bases removed from V and 8 bases from J, the gap between germline ends came to 13 bases. CDR3 size: 14 residues. This chain's CDR3 is CASSLIPSRDEQFF. The CDR3 coding sequence is TGTGCCAGCAGCTTAATACCGAGCCGGGATGAGCAGTTCTTC.

This chain uses TRBV7-9 with TRBJ1-1, with D unresolved. The V and J ends lost 7 bases and 1 base respectively, with 16 bases between them. This CDR3 has 15 residues. Germline V CDR1 and CDR2: SEHNR, FQNEAQ (reference sequence). CDR3 DNA sequence: TGTGCCAGCACCCTCTCCGTGGACGCGAACACTGAAGCTTTCTTT. Translation gives CASTLSVDANTEAFF.

This clonotype turned up a few times. The V gene is TRBV5-1, the J gene TRBJ1-4; weak D call: TRBD1 (6 bases). Germline V lookup: CDR1 SGHRS, CDR2 YFSETQ. The CDR3 runs 12 residues. V was cut by 7 bases and J by 3 bases, with 7 bases left in between. CDR3 amino acids: CASRTANEKLFF. CDR3 sequence (DNA): TGCGCCAGCCGGACAGCTAATGAAAAACTGTTTTTT.

This chain uses TRBV3-1 with TRBJ2-3; 9 bases match TRBD2. V shed 0 bases, J shed 4 bases, and the junction held 5 bases outside the gene matches. The CDR3 loop spans 16 amino acids. The germline CDR1 and CDR2 sequences are LGHDT and YNNKEL (reference sequence). DNA of the CDR3: TGTGCCAGCAGCCAAGATGCGGGAGGGCCCGCAGATACGCAGTATTTT. Encoded protein: CASSQDAGGPADTQYF.

This rearrangement joins TRBV19 to TRBJ1-4; weak D call: TRBD1 (5 bases). Trimming stripped 4 bases from V and 8 bases from J, with 20 bases between. The CDR3 consists of 16 residues. The germline V gene has CDR1 LNHDA and CDR2 SQIVND (reference sequence). The CDR3 reads CASSTGTRALGEKLFF. The CDR3 bases are TGTGCCAGTAGTACAGGAACCAGGGCTTTGGGCGAAAAACTGTTTTTT. The entire variable domain, with the rest obtained from reference TRBV19 and TRBJ1-4, is as follows: DGGITQSPKYLFRKEGQNVTLSCEQNLNHDAMYWYRQDPGQGLRLIYYSQIVNDFQKGDIAEGYSVSREKKESFPLTVTSAQKNPTAFYLCASSTGTRALGEKLFFGSGTQLSVL.

This clonotype was picked up a small number of times. The chain employs TRBV12-3 or TRBV12-4 and TRBJ1-2; D gene unclear. The germline V and J ends were trimmed by 7 bases and 2 bases, with 11 bases remaining between them. This CDR3 comprises 13 residues. Here the CDR3 reads CASTSHQNYGYTF. The CDR3 DNA sequence: TGTGCCAGCACTTCCCACCAAAACTATGGCTACACCTTC.

This clonotype was seen many times. The chain links TRBV5-1 to TRBJ2-1, with TRBD2 identical over 7 bases. The CDR3 totals 15 residues. The V gene's germline CDR1 is SGHRS and CDR2 YFSETQ. The J segment lost 9 bases and the V segment lost 0 bases, leaving 9 bases of the junction unmatched. In nucleotides, the CDR3 is TGCGCCAGCAGCTTGGAGTTAGCGGGTAATGGTGAGCAGTTCTTC. It encodes CASSLELAGNGEQFF.

This clonotype was seen a few times. One end of the junction does not line up with germline, which may come from a read error. The V call is TRBV5-1, the J call TRBJ2-7, with D possibly being TRBD1 (5 bases). Germline V lookup: CDR1 SGHRS, CDR2 YFSETQ. This CDR3 region has 12 residues. The CDR3 reads CASSLAGNEQYF. In nucleotides, the CDR3 is TGTGCCAGCAGTTTAGCAGGGAATGAGCAGTACTTC.

This chain uses TRBV30 with TRBJ2-5; 8 positions match TRBD2. From germline, CDR1 is GTSNPN and CDR2 SVGIG (reference sequence). The CDR3 contains 12 residues. Losses at the gene ends were 5 bases for V and 4 bases for J; bases not matched to a gene: 3. The DNA for the CDR3 is TGTGCCTGGGGGACTAGAAGAGAGACCCAGTACTTC. Translation gives CAWGTRRETQYF.

This clonotype was counted a few times. The chain joins TRBV5-1 to TRBJ2-7; a possible D gene is TRBD2 (6 bases). Between the trimmed V and J ends, which lost 3 bases and 5 bases, there was a span of 21 bases. CDR3 length equals 16 residues. Germline loops: CDR1 SGHRS, CDR2 YFSETQ. The chain's CDR3 is CASSWGPPGRTDEQYF. The CDR3 bases are TGCGCCAGCAGCTGGGGCCCACCGGGGAGGACTGACGAGCAGTACTTC.

The rearrangement joins TRBV3-1 to TRBJ2-1, with 8 nucleotides matching TRBD2. CDR1 is LGHDT, CDR2 YNNKEL, per germline (reference sequence). The trim removed 5 bases at V and 7 bases at J, leaving 7 bases unmatched. CDR3 size: 14 residues. The CDR3 DNA is TGTGCCAGCAGCGCCCGAGCGGGAGTAAATGAGCAGTTCTTC. It is translated as CASSARAGVNEQFF.

The genes are TRBV20-1 and TRBJ2-1; 8 bases line up with TRBD2. V gave up 0 bases and J gave up 8 bases; unmatched junction bases: 6. This CDR3 region has 14 residues. Per germline, CDR1 DFQATT and CDR2 SNEGSKA (reference sequence). The CDR3 coding sequence is TGCAGTGCTAGAGAGGCTAGCGGGCTCTATGAGCAGTTCTTC. Residues: CSAREASGLYEQFF.

The chain has TRBV4-1 and TRBJ2-2, with unresolved D. The CDR3 spans 12 residues. CDR1 is MGHRA and CDR2 is YSYEKL in the germline V gene. Trimming removed 5 bases from V and 5 bases from J, with 6 bases in between. CDR3 bases: TGCGCCAGCAGCATTTTGACCGGGGAGCTGTTTTTT. It encodes CASSILTGELFF.

This clonotype was counted only a few times. CDR3 residues: CATSDRTSGSYNEQFF. The DNA of the CDR3 is TGTGCCACCAGTGACCGGACTAGCGGGAGTTACAATGAGCAGTTCTTC. The chain links TRBV24-1 to TRBJ2-1; 13 nucleotides match TRBD2. The V and J ends lost 4 bases and 4 bases, in that order; junction bases with no gene match: 3. This CDR3 has 16 residues. Germline CDR1 reads KGHDR; CDR2 reads SFDVKD.

There are a few counts of this clonotype. A read error may account for a junction end that differs from germline. The chain couples TRBV5-1 to TRBJ1-5; D gene uncertain. The germline gives CDR1 SGHRS, CDR2 YFSETQ. This CDR3 spans 14 amino acids. In nucleotides, the CDR3 is TGCGCCAGCCGCTTGGATCCCCTAAATCAGCCCCAGCATTTT. Its translation is CASRLDPLNQPQHF.

This clonotype was observed a few times. This chain links TRBV7-9 with TRBJ2-2; tentatively, D is TRBD1 (6 bases). V shed 6 bases and J shed 0 bases, with 14 bases lying between them. Germline V gene sequence: CDR1 SEHNR, CDR2 FQNEAQ (reference sequence). The CDR3 has 16 amino acids. The CDR3 loop is CASRTSGTPNTGELFF. The DNA of the CDR3 is TGTGCCAGCAGGACGTCCGGGACACCGAACACCGGGGAGCTGTTTTTT.

This clonotype has more than one count but fewer than ten. The chain couples TRBV5-1 to TRBJ2-3; no reliable D call. CDR3 size: 15 residues. Germline lookup yields CDR1 SGHRS and CDR2 YFSETQ. Trimming cost V 0 bases and J 0 bases, with 8 bases left between them. CDR3 protein: CASSLVKTSTDTQYF. The CDR3 DNA reads as TGCGCCAGCAGCTTGGTCAAAACTAGCACAGATACGCAGTATTTT. Combining the CDR3 with reference TRBV5-1 and TRBJ2-3 gives the whole variable domain KAGVTQTPRYLIKTRGQQVTLSCSPISGHRSVSWYQQTPGQGLQFLFEYFSETQRNKGNFPGRFSGRQFSNSRSEMNVSTLELGDSALYLCASSLVKTSTDTQYFGPGTRLTVL.

The rearrangement uses TRBV19 and TRBJ2-7; TRBD2 aligns across 8 bases. V was pared by 4 bases and J by 2 bases, with 4 bases of the junction left unmatched. This CDR3 spans 14 amino acids. Germline values: CDR1 LNHDA, CDR2 SQIVND (reference sequence). CDR3 coding DNA: TGTGCCAGTAGTAAACTAGCGGACACCTACGAGCAGTACTTC. This translates into CASSKLADTYEQYF.

The V and J genes are TRBV5-1 and TRBJ2-7, with 10 bases matching TRBD1. J gave up 9 bases and V 3 bases, and 12 bases lay outside the gene matches. Germline V gene data show CDR1 as SGHRS and CDR2 as YFSETQ. The CDR3 consists of 15 residues. CDR3 loop: CASSSAGTGDPPQYF. The CDR3 nucleotides read TGCGCCAGCAGCTCGGCCGGGACAGGGGACCCTCCGCAGTACTTC. Filled out from reference TRBV5-1 and TRBJ2-7, the complete variable domain reads KAGVTQTPRYLIKTRGQQVTLSCSPISGHRSVSWYQQTPGQGLQFLFEYFSETQRNKGNFPGRFSGRQFSNSRSEMNVSTLELGDSALYLCASSSAGTGDPPQYFGPGTRLTVT.

The chain uses TRBV19 and TRBJ2-1; 7 bases are shared with TRBD2. J lost 3 bases, V lost 5 bases, and 10 bases had no gene match. The CDR3 totals 16 residues. Germline assignment: CDR1 LNHDA and CDR2 SQIVND (reference sequence). CDR3 residues: CASSLVSGQYYNEQFF. The CDR3 nucleotides read TGTGCCAGTAGTTTGGTTAGCGGGCAATACTACAATGAGCAGTTCTTC.